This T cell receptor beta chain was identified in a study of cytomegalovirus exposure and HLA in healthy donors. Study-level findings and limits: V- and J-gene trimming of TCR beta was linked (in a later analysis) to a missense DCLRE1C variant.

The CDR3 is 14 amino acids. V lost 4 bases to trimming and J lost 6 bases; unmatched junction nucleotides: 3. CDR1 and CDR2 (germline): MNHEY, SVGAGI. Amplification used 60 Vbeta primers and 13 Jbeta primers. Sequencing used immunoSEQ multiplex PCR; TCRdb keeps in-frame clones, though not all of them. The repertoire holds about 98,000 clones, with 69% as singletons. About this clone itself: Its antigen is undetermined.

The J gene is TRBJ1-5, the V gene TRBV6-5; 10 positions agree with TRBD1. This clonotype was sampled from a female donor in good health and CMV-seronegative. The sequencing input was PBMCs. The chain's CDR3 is CASSSGQGGQPQHF. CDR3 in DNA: TGTGCCAGCAGTTCCGGACAGGGGGGTCAGCCCCAGCATTTT.